The rows below give T cell receptor beta chains drawn from one sample of a study of shared clonotypes between healthy human individuals. Method: immunoSEQ multiplex PCR; TCRdb's copy keeps in-frame clones and lacks some. Here the sample spans roughly 650,000 clones, approximately 97% being singletons. The sample was naive CD4+ T cells sorted from blood. The source of these receptors is a woman aged 25 to 45 in good health. CDR3s include the opening cysteine and the closing phenylalanine or tryptophan. The D gene is left open where the match is weak. Size values are once, few and many counts, or a class for expanded clones, and some rows have none.

v_call,j_call,d_call,clone_size,cdr3_aa,cdr3_nt
TRBV6-1,TRBJ1-3,-,-,CASTELYYSGNTIYF,TGTGCCAGCACCGAGCTCTACTACTCTGGAAACACCATATATTTT
TRBV7-6,TRBJ2-2,-,-,CASSPRGFSGELFF,TGTGCCAGCAGTCCTAGGGGGTTTTCCGGGGAGCTGTTTTTT
TRBV18,TRBJ2-7,TRBD1,once,CASSPRGQGGIYEQYF,TGTGCCAGCTCACCACGTGGACAGGGCGGCATCTACGAGCAGTACTTC
TRBV5-1,TRBJ2-1,TRBD2,once,CASSLGLAGYNEQFF,TGCGCCAGCAGCTTGGGTCTAGCGGGTTACAATGAGCAGTTCTTC
TRBV28,TRBJ2-1,-,-,CASNWGSDNEQFF,TGTGCCAGCAACTGGGGATCTGACAATGAGCAGTTCTTC
TRBV19,TRBJ2-1,TRBD2,-,CASSILREGHEQFF,TGTGCCAGTAGTATATTACGGGAGGGCCATGAGCAGTTCTTC
TRBV25-1,TRBJ2-3,TRBD1,-,CASSARDRVTDTQYF,TGTGCCAGCAGTGCCCGGGACAGGGTTACAGATACGCAGTATTTT
TRBV28,TRBJ2-1,TRBD2,-,CASSSVEIKRERNNEQFF,TGTGCCAGCAGTTCCGTTGAAATCAAGCGGGAGAGGAACAATGAGCAGTTCTTC
TRBV9,TRBJ1-1,TRBD1,-,CARKENRGRVYTEAFF,TGTGCCAGAAAAGAAAACAGGGGGCGAGTCTACACTGAAGCTTTCTTT
TRBV27,TRBJ2-3,-,-,CASNSGARADTQYF,TGTGCCAGCAACTCCGGGGCTCGCGCAGATACGCAGTATTTT
TRBV18,TRBJ1-5,TRBD1,-,CASSRTGQRYSNQPQHF,TGTGCCAGCTCACGTACGGGACAGAGATATAGCAATCAGCCCCAGCATTTT
TRBV6-1,TRBJ1-1,-,once,CASSQLTNTEAFF,TGTGCCAGCAGTCAACTCACGAACACTGAAGCTTTCTTT
TRBV9,TRBJ2-1,-,-,CASSVVNGAYNEQFF,TGTGCCAGCAGCGTAGTAAACGGAGCCTACAATGAGCAGTTCTTC
TRBV7-9,TRBJ2-2,TRBD2,-,CASSRLLAVQNTGELFF,TGTGCCAGCAGCCGATTACTAGCGGTACAGAACACCGGGGAGCTGTTTTTT
TRBV28,TRBJ2-1,TRBD1,-,CASSLSGDREILDEQFF,TGTGCCAGCAGTTTATCTGGGGACAGGGAAATCTTGGATGAGCAGTTCTTC
TRBV6-6,TRBJ2-7,-,-,CASSYGLTLGEQYF,TGTGCCAGCAGTTACGGGCTGACCCTCGGGGAGCAGTACTTC
TRBV5-3,TRBJ2-5,-,-,CASPSWETQYF,TGTGCCAGCCCCTCCTGGGAGACCCAGTACTTC
TRBV6-5,TRBJ1-5,TRBD1,few,CASRPDRAGDQPQHF,TGTGCCAGCAGGCCAGACAGGGCAGGAGATCAGCCCCAGCATTTT
TRBV28,TRBJ2-5,-,-,CASSTGGGWETQYF,TGTGCCAGCAGCACCGGGGGAGGATGGGAGACCCAGTACTTC
TRBV4-1,TRBJ1-1,-,-,CASSQAEFTEAFF,TGCGCCAGCAGCCAGGCAGAATTCACTGAAGCTTTCTTT
TRBV2,TRBJ1-3,-,-,CASSLSGVNSGNTIYF,TGTGCCAGCAGTCTGTCCGGGGTTAACTCTGGAAACACCATATATTTT
TRBV9,TRBJ2-2,TRBD1,-,CASSGGQSNTGELFF,TGTGCCAGCAGCGGGGGACAGTCGAACACCGGGGAGCTGTTTTTT
TRBV6-5,TRBJ1-6,-,-,CASSYWALADNSPLHF,TGTGCCAGCAGTTATTGGGCTCTAGCCGATAATTCACCCCTCCACTTT
TRBV21-1,TRBJ2-5,-,-,CASSKDNFSASSIKMTQYF,TGTGCCAGCAGCAAAGACAACTTCTCCGCCAGCTCCATAAAGATGACCCAGTACTTC
TRBV5-6,TRBJ2-3,-,-,CASSWTVTSTDTQYF,TGTGCCAGCAGCTGGACAGTAACTAGCACAGATACGCAGTATTTT
TRBV5-1,TRBJ1-1,-,-,CASSLSSTGKGEAFF,TGCGCCAGCAGCTTGTCATCCACGGGGAAGGGTGAAGCTTTCTTT
TRBV6-5,TRBJ2-7,-,-,CASSSSGTGAYEQYF,TGTGCCAGCAGTTCCTCCGGGACTGGGGCTTACGAGCAGTACTTC